The rows below give T cell receptor beta chains drawn from one sample of a study of T cell responses to AZD1222 COVID-19 vaccine. Libraries were prepared by immunoSEQ multiplex PCR; TCRdb keeps only in-frame clonotypes and omits some of them. The data show 180,000 or so clones, around 90% seen once. The sequences come from peripheral blood, collected 28 days after the second dose of the MenACWY control vaccine. These receptors were obtained from an adult who received the MenACWY meningococcal vaccine as a control. The CDR3 runs from the conserved cysteine through the conserved F or W. Fields, in order: V gene, J gene, D gene, clone size, CDR3 DNA, CDR3 protein. A D gene is named only where the DNA matches it firmly. The size of a clone is reported for some rows only, either as once, few or many, or as a class for expanded clones.

v_gene: TRBV7-9
j_gene: TRBJ1-1
d_gene: TRBD1
abundance: .
CDR3nt: TGTGCCAGCAGCTTAGACGGGACAGCTGAAGCTTTCTTT
CDR3aa: CASSLDGTAEAFF

v_gene: TRBV7-2
j_gene: TRBJ2-1
d_gene: TRBD2
abundance: once
CDR3nt: TGTGCCAGCAGCCTAAGGACTAGCGGGAGGGTAATATCCTACAATGAGCAGTTCTTC
CDR3aa: CASSLRTSGRVISYNEQFF

v_gene: TRBV6-6
j_gene: TRBJ1-5
d_gene: TRBD1
abundance: once
CDR3nt: TGTGCCAGCAGTTCAGGGGGCGGCAATCAGCCCCAGCATTTT
CDR3aa: CASSSGGGNQPQHF

v_gene: TRBV18
j_gene: TRBJ1-5
d_gene: .
abundance: .
CDR3nt: TGTGCCAGCTCACCTATGGGGAACCAGCCCCAGCATTTT
CDR3aa: CASSPMGNQPQHF

v_gene: TRBV18
j_gene: TRBJ1-1
d_gene: .
abundance: once
CDR3nt: TGTGCCAGCTCACCACCGGGGGGGCAGGGAGCTTTCTTT
CDR3aa: CASSPPGGQGAFF

v_gene: TRBV3-1/TRBV3-2
j_gene: TRBJ2-1
d_gene: .
abundance: .
CDR3nt: TGTGCCAGCAGCCAAGTGCTGGGAAGCTCCTACAATGAGCAGTTCTTC
CDR3aa: CASSQVLGSSYNEQFF

v_gene: TRBV7-8
j_gene: TRBJ2-7
d_gene: .
abundance: .
CDR3nt: TGTGCCAGCAGCCTACTTAACCAACACGGCGAGCAGTACTTC
CDR3aa: CASSLLNQHGEQYF

v_gene: TRBV30
j_gene: TRBJ2-2
d_gene: .
abundance: .
CDR3nt: TGTGCCTGGAGTGTACTAGGCGTGAGGGGACACCCCACCGGGGAGCTGTTTTTT
CDR3aa: CAWSVLGVRGHPTGELFF

v_gene: TRBV5-6
j_gene: TRBJ2-5
d_gene: .
abundance: .
CDR3nt: TGTGCCAGCAGCTTTGGGGGTGTCGAGACCCAGTACTTC
CDR3aa: CASSFGGVETQYF

v_gene: TRBV27
j_gene: TRBJ2-5
d_gene: TRBD2
abundance: .
CDR3nt: TGTGCCAGCAGTTTAGGGGGACTAGCCCTCCAAGAGACCCAGTACTTC
CDR3aa: CASSLGGLALQETQYF

v_gene: TRBV9
j_gene: TRBJ2-4
d_gene: TRBD1
abundance: .
CDR3nt: TGTGCCAGCAGCGTAGAGGCGGCAGGACAGGGCGTCAAAAACATTCAGTACTTC
CDR3aa: CASSVEAAGQGVKNIQYF

v_gene: TRBV28
j_gene: TRBJ1-5
d_gene: .
abundance: .
CDR3nt: TGTGCCAGCAGTTTCATGGTGAATCAGCCCCAGCATTTT
CDR3aa: CASSFMVNQPQHF

v_gene: TRBV6-2/TRBV6-3
j_gene: TRBJ1-1
d_gene: .
abundance: .
CDR3nt: TGTGCCAGCAGTCTAGGACAGAACACTGAAGCTTTCTTT
CDR3aa: CASSLGQNTEAFF

v_gene: TRBV7-9
j_gene: TRBJ2-2
d_gene: .
abundance: .
CDR3nt: TGTGCCAGCAGCCCCAACGTAGCCGGGGAGCTGTTTTTT
CDR3aa: CASSPNVAGELFF

v_gene: TRBV1
j_gene: TRBJ2-7
d_gene: .
abundance: .
CDR3nt: TGCACCAGCAGCCAAGAGTCCCGGCTTTTCGAGCAGTACTTC
CDR3aa: CTSSQESRLFEQYF

v_gene: TRBV5-1
j_gene: TRBJ2-1
d_gene: .
abundance: few
CDR3nt: TGCGCCAGCAGTGGGACCTTATACAATGAGCAGTTCTTC
CDR3aa: CASSGTLYNEQFF

v_gene: TRBV5-6
j_gene: TRBJ1-5
d_gene: .
abundance: .
CDR3nt: TGTGCCAGCAGCTTCGGATCGGCCAGGGACAAGCCCCAGCATTTT
CDR3aa: CASSFGSARDKPQHF

v_gene: TRBV6-2/TRBV6-3
j_gene: TRBJ1-1
d_gene: TRBD1
abundance: .
CDR3nt: TGTGCCAGCAGTGGACGGGACAGGGACACTGAAGCTTTCTTT
CDR3aa: CASSGRDRDTEAFF

v_gene: TRBV29-1
j_gene: TRBJ1-2
d_gene: .
abundance: few
CDR3nt: TGCAGCGTGACCGTAGGGCTCCGAGCTAACTATGGCTACACCTTC
CDR3aa: CSVTVGLRANYGYTF

v_gene: TRBV6-5
j_gene: TRBJ1-5
d_gene: .
abundance: .
CDR3nt: TGTGCCAGCAGTTTGTCAGGGCCCACCAATCAGCCCCAGCATTTT
CDR3aa: CASSLSGPTNQPQHF

v_gene: TRBV7-2
j_gene: TRBJ1-4
d_gene: TRBD1
abundance: few
CDR3nt: TGTGCCAGCAGCAACTTTCCGGGACAGGGAAATGAAAAACTGTTTTTT
CDR3aa: CASSNFPGQGNEKLFF

v_gene: TRBV10-1
j_gene: TRBJ2-1
d_gene: TRBD2
abundance: once
CDR3nt: TGCGCCACCTCAGCGGGAATCTTCGGTGAGCAGTTCTTC
CDR3aa: CATSAGIFGEQFF

v_gene: TRBV30
j_gene: TRBJ2-3
d_gene: .
abundance: .
CDR3nt: TGTGCCTGGAGTGCCGGATTGGGGTATACGCAGTATTTT
CDR3aa: CAWSAGLGYTQYF

v_gene: TRBV21-1
j_gene: TRBJ2-6
d_gene: .
abundance: .
CDR3nt: TGTGCCAGCAGCAGCAGGGCCGAACGTCAGGACTCTGGGGCCAACGTCCTGACTTTC
CDR3aa: CASSSRAERQDSGANVLTF

v_gene: TRBV3-1/TRBV3-2
j_gene: TRBJ2-2
d_gene: .
abundance: .
CDR3nt: TGTGCCAGCAGCCAATTCATTATGGAAAACACCGGGGAGCTGTTTTTT
CDR3aa: CASSQFIMENTGELFF

v_gene: TRBV7-2
j_gene: TRBJ2-7
d_gene: TRBD1
abundance: .
CDR3nt: TGTGCCAGCAGCTATCCGCCGGGACAGGGGGCTTACGAGCAGTACTTC
CDR3aa: CASSYPPGQGAYEQYF

v_gene: TRBV28
j_gene: TRBJ2-7
d_gene: .
abundance: few
CDR3nt: TGTGCCAGCAGTTTTGGCCAGGCAGGGTTCACCTACGAGCAGTACTTC
CDR3aa: CASSFGQAGFTYEQYF

v_gene: TRBV6-2/TRBV6-3
j_gene: TRBJ2-7
d_gene: .
abundance: .
CDR3nt: TGTGCCAGCAGTTACACAGGGACATACGAGCAGTACTTC
CDR3aa: CASSYTGTYEQYF

v_gene: TRBV9
j_gene: TRBJ2-1
d_gene: TRBD2
abundance: .
CDR3nt: TGTGCCAGCAGCGTAGATAGCGGGGGATACAATGAGCAGTTCTTC
CDR3aa: CASSVDSGGYNEQFF

v_gene: TRBV6-5
j_gene: TRBJ1-1
d_gene: TRBD1
abundance: .
CDR3nt: TGTGCCAGCAGTAACAGGGGCACTGAAGCTTTCTTT
CDR3aa: CASSNRGTEAFF

v_gene: TRBV18
j_gene: TRBJ2-7
d_gene: TRBD1
abundance: .
CDR3nt: TGTGCCAGCTCACCCCGAGGGACAGGGGCCCACGAGCAGTACTTC
CDR3aa: CASSPRGTGAHEQYF

v_gene: TRBV5-4
j_gene: TRBJ1-2
d_gene: .
abundance: .
CDR3nt: TGTGCCAGCAGCGTCGACAGGAGCTATGGCTACACCTTC
CDR3aa: CASSVDRSYGYTF

v_gene: TRBV28
j_gene: TRBJ1-4
d_gene: TRBD1
abundance: .
CDR3nt: TGTGCCAGCACCACCCCGACAGGGGGGGAAAAACTGTTTTTT
CDR3aa: CASTTPTGGEKLFF

v_gene: TRBV11-2
j_gene: TRBJ2-1
d_gene: .
abundance: .
CDR3nt: TGTGCCAGCAGCTTAGCGGGGTCGCTTAACAATGAGCAGTTCTTC
CDR3aa: CASSLAGSLNNEQFF

v_gene: TRBV7-2
j_gene: TRBJ1-6
d_gene: .
abundance: .
CDR3nt: TGTGCCAGCAGCTCCGGGGTAGCCTATAATTCACCCCTCCACTTT
CDR3aa: CASSSGVAYNSPLHF

v_gene: TRBV2
j_gene: TRBJ1-5
d_gene: .
abundance: .
CDR3nt: TGTGCCAGCAGTGGACTGATCAGCAATCAGCCCCAGCATTTT
CDR3aa: CASSGLISNQPQHF

v_gene: TRBV10-1
j_gene: TRBJ2-1
d_gene: .
abundance: .
CDR3nt: TGCGCCAGCAGTGAGTCGAGTCTAGCCCGGGCCGATGAGCAGTTCTTC
CDR3aa: CASSESSLARADEQFF

v_gene: TRBV27
j_gene: TRBJ1-2
d_gene: .
abundance: once
CDR3nt: TGTGCCAGCAGGGACGACCGGGCCGGGGGGGGCTACACCTTC
CDR3aa: CASRDDRAGGGYTF

v_gene: TRBV4-3
j_gene: TRBJ1-2
d_gene: .
abundance: .
CDR3nt: TGCGCCAGCAGCCTCAGAAGCGGGGGCGCTAACTATGGCTACACCTTC
CDR3aa: CASSLRSGGANYGYTF

v_gene: TRBV27
j_gene: TRBJ2-5
d_gene: .
abundance: .
CDR3nt: TGTGCCAGCAGTCCACATTCGGGACGGCAAGAGACCCAGTACTTC
CDR3aa: CASSPHSGRQETQYF

v_gene: TRBV12-3/TRBV12-4
j_gene: TRBJ2-7
d_gene: TRBD2
abundance: .
CDR3nt: TGTGCCAGCAGACCCAGCGGGGGCTACGAGCAGTACTTC
CDR3aa: CASRPSGGYEQYF

v_gene: TRBV11-1
j_gene: TRBJ1-6
d_gene: .
abundance: .
CDR3nt: TGTGCCAGCAGCTCCGGGGCGAGCTCCTATAATTCACCCCTCCACTTT
CDR3aa: CASSSGASSYNSPLHF

v_gene: TRBV6-5
j_gene: TRBJ2-7
d_gene: .
abundance: .
CDR3nt: TGTGCCAGCAGTTACTCGATCGCTTCCTACGAGCAGTACTTC
CDR3aa: CASSYSIASYEQYF

v_gene: TRBV28
j_gene: TRBJ2-7
d_gene: .
abundance: once
CDR3nt: TGTGCCAGCAGCCCAGACCGAGGGCTAGTGGGAAGGGCCTACGAGCAGTACTTC
CDR3aa: CASSPDRGLVGRAYEQYF

v_gene: TRBV4-2
j_gene: TRBJ1-1
d_gene: .
abundance: .
CDR3nt: TGTGCCAGCAGCCAAGGTGAGGGGTCGAACACTGAAGCTTTCTTT
CDR3aa: CASSQGEGSNTEAFF

v_gene: TRBV28
j_gene: TRBJ1-1
d_gene: .
abundance: .
CDR3nt: TGTGCCAGCGACCATTGGGGTATTGGAAGCGGCACTGAAGCTTTCTTT
CDR3aa: CASDHWGIGSGTEAFF